Following are 25 T cell receptor beta chains from one sample sequenced in a study of blood T cells in healthy people across ages. The use of a sample-barcoded 5' primer and a J-beta primer mix characterized a second PCR of about 7 to 12 cycles. One entry per CDR3 protein results from TCRdb running MiXCR on the 5' RACE reads. The repertoire holds about 1,400,000 distinct CDR3 sequences, approximately 59% seen once, with 6.5% to 8% in the top ten. The sequenced sample was blood. These receptor sequences come from a man aged 18 to 30 in good health.

The V call is TRBV27, the J call TRBJ1-6; D unclear. The CDR3 length is 15 residues. The germline CDR1 and CDR2 sequences are MNHEY and SMNVEV (reference sequence). Trimming removed 1 base from V and 8 bases from J, with 12 bases in between. The CDR3 spells CASSLYAGRDSPLHF. Written as DNA, the CDR3 is TGTGCCAGCAGTTTATACGCCGGGCGGGATTCACCCCTCCACTTT.

The rearrangement joins TRBV19 to TRBJ1-2; D remains ambiguous. The CDR3 contains 14 residues. The V end was cut by 0 bases, the J end by 2 bases, with 7 bases between. The V gene's germline CDR1 is LNHDA and CDR2 SQIVND (reference sequence). CDR3 protein: CASSIEIDNYGYTF. In nucleotides, the CDR3 is TGTGCCAGTAGTATAGAGATCGACAACTATGGCTACACCTTC.

The chain employs TRBV5-1 and TRBJ1-2; possibly TRBD1 for D (6 bases). The CDR3 has 16 amino acids. Looked up from germline, CDR1 is SGHRS and CDR2 is YFSETQ. The V and J ends lost 4 bases and 0 bases respectively, with 16 bases between them. In nucleotides, the CDR3 is TGCGCCAGCAGCGATGGCGGGACACCCACTAACTATGGCTACACCTTC. Protein sequence: CASSDGGTPTNYGYTF.

This clonotype was recorded many times. The chain is built from TRBV12-5 and TRBJ2-3; D may be TRBD2 (5 bases). The length of the CDR3 is 11 residues. CDR1 is LGHNT and CDR2 is FRNRAP in the germline V gene. CDR3 bases: TGTGCCAGCGGATCCACAGATACGCAGTATTTT. Translated: CASGSTDTQYF.

This chain connects TRBV4-2 to TRBJ1-5; 7 positions match TRBD1. With 1 base clipped from V and 2 bases from J, the junction kept 2 bases outside the gene matches. The CDR3 sequence is 15 residues long. Germline loops: CDR1 LGHNA, CDR2 YNFKEQ. The chain's CDR3 is CASSQVGTGNQPQHF. CDR3 in DNA: TGTGCCAGCAGCCAAGTCGGGACAGGCAATCAGCCCCAGCATTTT.

V is TRBV14 and J is TRBJ2-1; D gene uncertain. Germline V CDR1 and CDR2: SGHDN, FVKESK. Trimming shortened V by 5 bases and J by 3 bases, and 5 bases separated the two germline ends. The CDR3 is 12 amino acids. The CDR3 protein is CASSFIYNEQFF. CDR3 sequence (DNA): TGTGCCAGCAGCTTCATCTACAATGAGCAGTTCTTC. Based on the CDR3 plus reference TRBV14 and TRBJ2-1, the full variable domain is EAGVTQFPSHSVIEKGQTVTLRCDPISGHDNLYWYRRVMGKEIKFLLHFVKESKQDESGMPNNRFLAERTGGTYSTLKVQPAELEDSGVYFCASSFIYNEQFFGPGTRLTVL.

This clonotype was counted only a few times. In DNA, the CDR3 is TGTGCCAGCAGCCTGGGCTCGATTAACTATGGCTACACCTTC. Its translation: CASSLGSINYGYTF. The chain links TRBV11-2 to TRBJ1-2, with D hard to call. The CDR3 covers 14 residues. V dropped 5 bases and J dropped 1 base, with 11 bases sitting between them. Germline CDR1 and CDR2: SGHAT and FQNNGV.

The chain carries TRBV29-1 and TRBJ2-5, with TRBD1 as a possible D gene (6 bases). CDR3 size: 16 residues. Trimming took 0 bases from V and 2 from J, leaving 16 bases between them. Germline V CDR1 and CDR2: SQVTM, ANQGSEA. CDR3 sequence: CSVEDGVAGAQETQYF. Written as DNA, the CDR3 is TGCAGCGTTGAAGATGGAGTGGCAGGGGCTCAAGAGACCCAGTACTTC.

The chain employs TRBV6-6 and TRBJ1-4, with 8 bases identical to TRBD1. With 0 bases clipped from V and 8 bases from J, the junction kept 5 bases outside the gene matches. The germline V gene encodes CDR1 MNHNY and CDR2 SVGAGI (reference sequence). This CDR3 contains 15 residues. CDR3 in DNA: TGTGCCAGCAGTTACTCGACAGGGGTAGGAGAAAAACTGTTTTTT. Its protein product is CASSYSTGVGEKLFF.

The CDR3: CSAGKDSRYPPLHF. As DNA, the CDR3 is TGCAGTGCCGGAAAAGACAGTCGATATCCACCCCTCCACTTT. The chain employs TRBV20-1 and TRBJ1-6; weak D call: TRBD1 (5 bases). The CDR3 extends over 14 amino acids. The V end lost 6 bases, the J end lost 11 bases, and 20 bases lay between the germline ends. Germline values: CDR1 DFQATT, CDR2 SNEGSKA (reference sequence).

V usage is TRBV20-1 and J usage is TRBJ2-7; D possibly uses TRBD1 or TRBD2 (5 bases each). This CDR3 has 15 residues. Germline V CDR1 and CDR2: DFQATT, SNEGSKA (reference sequence). The V end was cut by 6 bases, the J end by 7 bases, with 25 bases between. The CDR3 DNA is TGCAGTGCACAGGCACTAGTCTCCTGGAACAATGAGCAGTACTTC. This translates into CSAQALVSWNNEQYF.

The chain combines TRBV29-1 with TRBJ1-1, with D possibly being TRBD1 (6 bases). CDR1 is SQVTM, CDR2 ANQGSEA, per germline. The V end was cut by 3 bases, the J end by 0 bases, with 11 bases between. CDR3 length: 14 amino acids. This chain's CDR3 is CSVDGTGLNTEAFF. The CDR3, as DNA: TGCAGCGTTGATGGAACAGGGTTGAACACTGAAGCTTTCTTT. Together with reference TRBV29-1 and TRBJ1-1, the CDR3 gives the full variable domain: SAVISQKPSRDICQRGTSLTIQCQVDSQVTMMFWYRQQPGQSLTLIATANQGSEATYESGFVIDKFPISRPNLTFSTLTVSNMSPEDSSIYLCSVDGTGLNTEAFFGQGTRLTVV.

The rearrangement joins TRBV14 to TRBJ1-1; 8 bases agree with TRBD1. The germline gives CDR1 SGHDN, CDR2 FVKESK. V gave up 3 bases and J gave up 4 bases; unmatched junction bases: 4. CDR3 length: 14 residues. The CDR3 reads CASSHTTGATEAFF. DNA of the CDR3: TGTGCCAGCAGCCACACGACAGGGGCCACTGAAGCTTTCTTT.

The genes are TRBV5-6 and TRBJ1-4, with D possibly being TRBD1 (5 bases). CDR3 length: 14 amino acids. The V and J ends lost 0 bases and 7 bases respectively, with 10 bases between them. From germline, CDR1 is SGHDT and CDR2 YYEEEE. The CDR3 protein is CASSLDVGTEKLFF. CDR3 in DNA: TGTGCCAGCAGCTTGGACGTCGGGACTGAAAAACTGTTTTTT.

The table lists this clonotype with a few counts. V is TRBV6-6 and J is TRBJ1-5, with 12 bases that match TRBD1. The CDR3 covers 15 residues. The J segment lost 5 bases and the V segment lost 6 bases, leaving 5 bases of the junction unmatched. The germline gives CDR1 MNHNY, CDR2 SVGAGI (reference sequence). The chain's CDR3 is CASSSGTGGYQPQHF. The DNA of the CDR3 is TGTGCCAGCAGCTCCGGGACAGGGGGCTATCAGCCCCAGCATTTT.

This clonotype has just a few counts. The genes are TRBV29-1 and TRBJ1-2; D is uncertain. Trimming left V 6 bases short and J 4 bases short, with 12 bases between. Germline CDR1 is SQVTM and CDR2 is ANQGSEA. The CDR3 is 12 amino acids. In DNA form, the CDR3 reads TGCAGCGTGTTCACAGAATCCTATGGCTACACCTTC. Translated, it gives CSVFTESYGYTF.

The chain has TRBV14 and TRBJ2-7; 9 bases fit TRBD1. The junction had 4 bases not matched to a gene; V was cut back by 4 bases and J by 3 bases. This CDR3 is built from 14 residues. CDR1 and CDR2 from the germline V gene are SGHDN and FVKESK. CDR3 nucleotides: TGTGCCAGCAGCCTACAGGGGGCCTACTACGAGCAGTACTTC. This translates into CASSLQGAYYEQYF.

CDR3 coding DNA: TGTGCCATCAGTGAGGGAAACACCATATATTTT. Translation gives CAISEGNTIYF. This rearrangement joins TRBV10-3 to TRBJ1-3; D unclear. This CDR3 has 11 residues. V lost 2 bases and J 4 bases, leaving 0 bases between the germline ends. The germline V gene encodes CDR1 ENHRY and CDR2 SYGVKD.

The chain recombines TRBV25-1 with TRBJ1-1; no firm D call. V was trimmed by 3 bases and J by 1 base, leaving 6 bases between them. The CDR3 consists of 13 residues. Germline V gene data show CDR1 as MGHDK and CDR2 as SYGVNS. CDR3 amino acids: CASSEGRNTEAFF. The CDR3 bases are TGTGCCAGCAGTGAGGGCCGGAACACTGAAGCTTTCTTT.

The chain combines TRBV20-1 with TRBJ2-1; D unresolved. The V gene's germline CDR1 is DFQATT and CDR2 SNEGSKA (reference sequence). V lost 1 base to trimming and J lost 6 bases, with 10 bases between them. This CDR3 is built from 13 residues. The CDR3 DNA sequence: TGCAGTGCTAGAGGAGCCAGCTTCAATGAGCAGTTCTTC. As protein: CSARGASFNEQFF.

The chain recombines TRBV6-6 with TRBJ2-1; weak D call: TRBD1 (6 bases). The CDR3 sequence is 12 residues long. Germline lookup yields CDR1 MNHNY and CDR2 SVGAGI (reference sequence). Trimming removed 5 bases from V and 10 bases from J, with 12 bases in between. CDR3 sequence (DNA): TGTGCCAGCAGTCAACAGGGCTGGGAGCAGTTCTTC. This encodes CASSQQGWEQFF.

This chain joins TRBV5-1 and TRBJ1-5; 7 bases fit TRBD1. The length of the CDR3 is 14 residues. The V segment lost 5 bases and the J segment 9 bases; nucleotides outside the gene matches: 11. From germline, CDR1 is SGHRS and CDR2 YFSETQ. The CDR3 coding sequence is TGCGCCAGCAGTCCTAGACAGGGCCTTATGCCCCAGCATTTT. Translation: CASSPRQGLMPQHF. Complete variable domain (other parts from reference TRBV5-1 and TRBJ1-5): KAGVTQTPRYLIKTRGQQVTLSCSPISGHRSVSWYQQTPGQGLQFLFEYFSETQRNKGNFPGRFSGRQFSNSRSEMNVSTLELGDSALYLCASSPRQGLMPQHFGDGTRLSIL.

This clonotype has only a few counts. CDR3 sequence reads: CASSHRTGSGYTF. The CDR3 region has the DNA TGTGCCAGCAGTCACAGGACAGGGAGCGGCTACACCTTC. The chain joins TRBV6-5 to TRBJ1-2; 8 bases match TRBD1. Germline CDR1 is MNHEY and CDR2 is SVGAGI. The V and J ends lost 5 bases and 8 bases, in that order; junction bases with no gene match: 7. The CDR3 covers 13 residues.

The CDR3: CASSFRQGADGYTF. For the CDR3, the DNA is TGCGCCAGCAGCTTCAGACAGGGGGCGGATGGCTACACCTTC. The V gene is TRBV5-1, the J gene TRBJ1-2; 10 positions match TRBD1. The junction had 4 bases not matched to a gene; V was cut back by 2 bases and J by 6 bases. The CDR3 contains 14 residues. Germline V gene sequence: CDR1 SGHRS, CDR2 YFSETQ.

The count of this clonotype is one. This chain joins TRBV12-3 or TRBV12-4 and TRBJ2-5, with 8 bases aligning to TRBD1. The DNA end is a closer match to TRBJ2-7, so the J assignment may be wrong. This CDR3 has 14 residues. The CDR3 protein is CASTRTGNVYEQYF. CDR3 DNA: TGTGCCAGCACCAGGACAGGGAATGTTTACGAGCAGTACTTC.